This T cell receptor (beta chain) was identified during a study of metastatic and nonmetastatic thyroid tumors. Overall study context: Repertoire comparison spanned blood and tumor or nodule tissue of malignant and benign thyroid patients. Broader study findings: Significantly greater TCR beta diversity was reportedly found in malignant thyroid tumors than in benign nodules (in blood and tumor).

Source study methods: Using the CDR3 differences seen across clinicopathological groups, the authors built a distant-metastasis classifier for papillary thyroid cancer, which was meant to discriminate distant-metastatic patients. TCRdb re-called the PCR reads with MiXCR. These V and J calls are TCRdb output, not the study's own analysis. The sample carries 25,000 to 30,000 clones, approximately 17% recorded once. This clone was counted many times. The antigen remains undetermined. Not a single patient had been given any form of treatment at any point before undergoing thyroid surgery. Germline assignment: CDR1 SGHKS and CDR2 YYEKEE (reference sequence). V lost 3 bases, J lost 7 bases, and 17 bases lay in between. This CDR3 has 15 amino acids.

This clonotype was obtained from a male donor with papillary thyroid cancer or a benign thyroid nodule (not recorded which). Some clones in this sample may be carry-over from other donors' samples. The rearrangement uses TRBV5-5 and TRBJ2-1; D is possibly TRBD1 (6 bases). The sample comprised blood. CDR3 region: CASSYRVGQQNEQFF. CDR3 coding DNA: TGTGCCAGCAGCTACCGAGTTGGACAGCAGAATGAGCAGTTCTTC.